What follows describes a single TCR beta chain. Its antigen remains unidentified. There are no base qualities to consult, and no much larger clone falls within one base. The data belong to a study of OX40 agonist ivuxolimab in advanced cancers. About the investigation overall: The costimulatory receptor OX40 (CD134) was targeted by ivuxolimab, a fully human IgG2 agonistic monoclonal antibody. Peripheral TCRbeta sequencing was intended to test whether TCR sequence diversity was altered and clonal T-cell expansion was caused by ivuxolimab. In the dose-escalation cohort, approximately 82% of patients were male, and the mean age was 60 years with a range of roughly 20 to 79. Among the 50 to 55 dose-escalation patients, around 19 had hepatocellular carcinoma, about 15 melanoma, 9 renal cell carcinoma and 9 head and neck cancer. Patients were allowed to have had prior anti-PD-1, anti-PD-L1 or anti-CTLA-4 therapy, and approximately 40% of the dose-escalation patients had been treated with checkpoint inhibitors. Intravenous ivuxolimab was administered to patients every 2 weeks at six dose levels: 0.01, 0.1, 0.3, 1.5, 3 and 10 mg/kg. The paper reports the monotherapy dose-escalation portion (N of about 52 patients) of the phase I ivuxolimab trial. Partial responses occurred in three dose-escalation patients, of whom one had hepatocellular carcinoma and two had cutaneous melanoma.

Study-wide conclusions, independent of this receptor: After ivuxolimab, expanded clones were on average more numerous among CD8+ T cells than among CD4+ T cells. Antigen specificity was not determined for the clonally expanded peripheral T cells. Low levels of normalized T-cell clonal expansion were also shown by some nonresponding patients. In partial responders in the 0.1-3.0 mg/kg groups, normalized peripheral clonal expansion was found to be among the lowest, especially among CD8+ T cells. At doses of 0.1 to 3.0 mg/kg, clonal expansion of both CD4+ and CD8+ T cells in blood was seen between baseline and week 6.

To sequence the TCRbeta CDR3 region, genomic DNA was isolated from the sorted cells. The immunoSEQ Assay was used for sequencing of TCRbeta CDR3 regions. As stored in TCRdb, this immuneACCESS dataset retains in-frame rearrangements with V and J assigned. A fraction of the clones does not appear; measured against another copy, unresolved V genes explain less than half of the discrepancy, and the remainder lacks a known reason. The sample data list around 73,000 clones, and about 90% of these were observed just once. Of the sample, roughly 0.56% is held by the ten largest clones. Counted from cysteine to phenylalanine, this CDR3 has 14 amino acids. The kept DNA is CDR3 alone, 42 bases in frame from the first base. V and J are truncated by 1 base and 3 bases respectively, leaving an intervening sequence of 9 bases. Reading the germline V gene (reference sequence) gives CDR1 LNHDA and CDR2 SQIVND. The trial excluded patients who had a history of autoimmune disease or who were on systemic immunosuppression. Peripheral blood for TCR sequencing was collected from all dose cohorts at baseline, on cycle 4 day 1, and on cycle 7 day 1. Samples came from an open-label, multicenter, first-in-human phase I dose-escalation trial of ivuxolimab. Adults with locally advanced or metastatic melanoma, renal cell, hepatocellular, or head and neck squamous cell carcinoma were enrolled in the trial. CD4+ and CD8+ T cells were sorted separately from peripheral blood before TCR sequencing.

The clonotype originates from an adult with an advanced solid tumor such as melanoma, head and neck, liver or kidney cancer. The chain is assembled from TRBV19 and TRBJ1-1; perhaps TRBD1 is the D gene, with 5 bases matching. Sample: CD4+ or CD8+ T cells sorted from blood, taken in a trial of the OX40 agonist ivuxolimab. The DNA sequence is TGTGCCAGTAGTATAGGAGGGGCACACACTGAAGCTTTCTTT. This codes for CASSIGGAHTEAFF.